This is a list of T cell receptor beta chains from one sample in a study of blood T cell repertoires in COVID-19. Profiled with immunoSEQ multiplex PCR; TCRdb holds only in-frame clones, not every one. The repertoire holds 160,000 or so clones, with around nine tenths as singletons. The source material was peripheral blood. These receptors were obtained from a woman between 65 and 79 years old with COVID-19, enrolled during active disease. Both conserved end residues are part of each CDR3. The D gene is left open where the match is weak. Size values are once, few and many counts, or a class for expanded clones, and some rows have none.

clone size	V gene	J gene	D gene	CDR3 protein	CDR3 DNA
-	TRBV18	TRBJ2-5	-	CASSPAPVSHQETQYF	TGTGCCAGCTCACCTGCCCCGGTTTCTCATCAAGAGACCCAGTACTTC
few	TRBV7-6	TRBJ1-3	TRBD1	CASSPRQGNQLTGNTIYF	TGTGCCAGCAGCCCTCGACAGGGGAATCAGTTAACTGGAAACACCATATATTTT
-	TRBV5-1	TRBJ2-1	TRBD2	CASSEMGLAGGLDNEQFF	TGCGCCAGCAGCGAAATGGGACTAGCGGGGGGGCTGGACAATGAGCAGTTCTTC
once	TRBV5-4	TRBJ2-1	TRBD2	CASSLSVAGVSVNEQFF	TGTGCCAGCAGCTTGTCGGTGGCGGGGGTGTCTGTCAATGAGCAGTTCTTC
-	TRBV5-5	TRBJ2-7	-	CASSGLGQGTYEQYF	TGTGCCAGCAGCGGCCTGGGGCAGGGGACCTACGAGCAGTACTTC
-	TRBV6-2/TRBV6-3	TRBJ2-5	TRBD1	CASSHRDRGRKTQYF	TGTGCCAGCAGTCACCGGGACAGGGGAAGAAAGACCCAGTACTTC
few	TRBV18	TRBJ1-6	-	CASSQSGFENSPLHF	TGTGCCAGCTCACAATCAGGGTTTGAAAATTCACCCCTCCACTTT
-	TRBV15	TRBJ1-5	TRBD1	CATSRGQGADNQPQHF	TGTGCCACCAGCAGGGGACAGGGGGCGGACAATCAGCCCCAGCATTTT
few	TRBV7-9	TRBJ1-1	TRBD1	CASSLDRGSEAFF	TGTGCCAGCAGCTTAGACAGGGGAAGTGAAGCTTTCTTT
few	TRBV12-5	TRBJ1-2	TRBD1	CASGPARDRAYGYTF	TGTGCTAGTGGTCCGGCCCGGGACAGGGCCTATGGCTACACCTTC
-	TRBV30	TRBJ1-6	TRBD1	CAWRPKGALGSPLHF	TGTGCCTGGAGGCCTAAGGGGGCGTTAGGTTCACCCCTCCACTTT
-	TRBV3-1/TRBV3-2	TRBJ1-2	-	CASSQATTSYGYTF	TGTGCCAGCAGCCAAGCGACAACTTCCTATGGCTACACCTTC
-	TRBV12-2	TRBJ2-2	-	CASRLSGGKNTGELFF	TGTGCAAGTCGCCTTAGCGGGGGAAAGAACACCGGGGAGCTGTTTTTT
-	TRBV6-5	TRBJ1-2	TRBD1	CASSYTRQGSYGYTF	TGTGCCAGCAGTTACACCCGACAGGGCTCCTATGGCTACACCTTC
-	TRBV5-1	TRBJ2-7	-	CASSLTGTSFYEQYF	TGCGCCAGCAGCTTGACTGGGACATCGTTCTACGAGCAGTACTTC
-	TRBV7-3	TRBJ1-1	-	CASSFNRATEAFF	TGTGCCAGCAGCTTTAACAGGGCCACTGAAGCTTTCTTT
-	TRBV5-1	TRBJ1-1	-	CASSSSGGSTEAFF	TGCGCCAGCAGCTCCAGTGGGGGCTCCACTGAAGCTTTCTTT
-	TRBV30	TRBJ1-5	TRBD1	CAWSAYRGGGQPQHF	TGTGCCTGGAGTGCTTACAGGGGGGGAGGTCAGCCCCAGCATTTT
-	TRBV14	TRBJ2-5	-	CASSQLPGTQYF	TGTGCCAGCAGCCAACTACCAGGGACCCAGTACTTC
-	TRBV18	TRBJ2-5	TRBD2	CASSPSGGPAETQYF	TGTGCCAGCTCACCAAGCGGGGGGCCAGCGGAGACCCAGTACTTC
-	TRBV5-1	TRBJ1-5	TRBD1	CASSSEPGGVGPQHF	TGCGCCAGCAGCTCCGAACCAGGGGGCGTGGGGCCCCAGCATTTT
once	TRBV7-9	TRBJ1-1	-	CASSLARANTEAFF	TGTGCCAGCAGCTTAGCGCGAGCGAACACTGAAGCTTTCTTT
-	TRBV4-1	TRBJ1-2	-	CASSQAGVSIDGYTF	TGCGCCAGCAGCCAAGCAGGGGTCTCAATTGATGGCTACACCTTC
-	TRBV2	TRBJ2-1	-	CASSWRVFDEQFF	TGTGCCAGCAGTTGGAGGGTTTTCGATGAGCAGTTCTTC
-	TRBV5-1	TRBJ2-7	TRBD2	CASSPSAGAYEQYF	TGCGCCAGCAGCCCCTCGGCGGGGGCCTACGAGCAGTACTTC
-	TRBV7-7	TRBJ2-1	-	CASSPRDPWRGEQFF	TGTGCCAGCAGTCCGCGGGACCCTTGGCGCGGTGAGCAGTTCTTC
-	TRBV11-2	TRBJ2-7	-	CASRERGYYEQYF	TGTGCCAGCAGAGAACGGGGGTACTACGAGCAGTACTTC